The 7 T cell receptor beta chains below come from one sample, sequenced in a study of T cells in Graves' hyperthyroidism and ophthalmopathy. Using RNA transcripts as the source, TCR beta CDR3 regions were amplified. When the TCR CDR3 underwent first-round RT-PCR, the HTBI primer set was used. TCRdb reanalysed the multiplex PCR reads using MiXCR and keeps one entry per CDR3 protein. The sample lists some 600,000 distinct CDR3 sequences; approximately 15% were seen once. The specimen was blood. Receptors originate from a woman under 40 with Graves' hyperthyroidism that later progressed to Graves' ophthalmopathy.

This clonotype was detected many times. The J gene is TRBJ1-1, the V gene TRBV2, with D perhaps matching TRBD1 (5 bases). In germline, CDR1 is SNHLY, CDR2 FYNNEI. The germline V and J ends were trimmed by 4 bases and 1 base, with 10 bases remaining between them. The CDR3 is made up of 14 amino acids. DNA of the CDR3: TGTGCCAGCAGTGGCCTGGGGGGGAACACTGAAGCTTTCTTT. Its protein is CASSGLGGNTEAFF.

This clonotype came up many times. The J gene is TRBJ1-4, the V gene TRBV19; 7 bases match TRBD1. Germline V lookup: CDR1 LNHDA, CDR2 SQIVND (reference sequence). After removal of 11 bases from V and 5 bases from J, the junction contained 14 bases not matched to a gene. CDR3 length: 15 residues. The CDR3 protein is CASKRGGTENEKLFF. The CDR3 DNA is TGTGCCTCGAAAAGGGGAGGGACAGAGAATGAAAAACTGTTTTTT. Using reference TRBV19 and TRBJ1-4 for the parts outside the CDR3, the full variable domain is DGGITQSPKYLFRKEGQNVTLSCEQNLNHDAMYWYRQDPGQGLRLIYYSQIVNDFQKGDIAEGYSVSREKKESFPLTVTSAQKNPTAFYLCASKRGGTENEKLFFGSGTQLSVL.

This clonotype occurred many times. V gene TRBV7-3 combines with J gene TRBJ2-3, with a weak D call TRBD2 (6 bases). The germline V gene has CDR1 SGHTA and CDR2 FQGTGA. The CDR3 extends over 15 amino acids. The V end lost 2 bases, the J end lost 2 bases, and 11 bases lay between the germline ends. CDR3 coding DNA: TGTGCCAGCAGCTTAGCGGGATCGCCCACAGATACGCAGTATTTT. Its protein is CASSLAGSPTDTQYF.

In its sample, this clonotype was seen a few times. The chain recombines TRBV5-1 with TRBJ2-4; a possible D gene is TRBD1 (5 bases). V lost 4 bases and J 10 bases, leaving 21 bases between the germline ends. Germline values: CDR1 SGHRS, CDR2 YFSETQ. The CDR3 loop spans 15 amino acids. The CDR3, as DNA: TGCGCCAGCAGCCCGGAAGGGGCGTACCTGACTATTCAGTACTTC. Translated, it gives CASSPEGAYLTIQYF.

The chain recombines TRBV7-9 with TRBJ1-5; 7 bases are shared with TRBD1. Germline V gene lookup returns CDR1 SEHNR and CDR2 FQNEAQ (reference sequence). This CDR3 is 16 amino acids long. With 5 bases clipped from V and 3 bases from J, the junction kept 10 bases outside the gene matches. The CDR3 loop is CASSQGTAQINQPQHF. CDR3 bases: TGTGCCAGCAGCCAGGGGACAGCCCAGATCAATCAGCCCCAGCATTTT.

There are many counts of this clonotype. The rearrangement joins TRBV9 to TRBJ2-7; D perhaps matches TRBD2 (5 bases). The CDR3 is made up of 19 amino acids. V was clipped by 3 bases and J by 0 bases, with 25 bases between them. From germline, CDR1 is SGDLS and CDR2 YYNGEE. The CDR3 coding sequence is TGTGCCAGCAGCGCCGGTGATAGACGGGTCACCGGGATCTCCTACGAGCAGTACTTC. It encodes CASSAGDRRVTGISYEQYF.

This clonotype appeared a few times. V is TRBV28 and J is TRBJ2-3; TRBD2 matches at 9 bases. J was trimmed by 2 bases and V by 2 bases; bases with no gene match: 11. The CDR3 loop spans 18 amino acids. Germline V gives CDR1 MDHEN, CDR2 SYDVKM. CDR3: CASSLKLWASGVTDTQYF. As DNA, the CDR3 is TGTGCCAGCAGTTTAAAGTTATGGGCTAGCGGGGTCACAGATACGCAGTATTTT.